These T cell receptor beta chains were read from a single sample in a study of T cell repertoires in cytomegalovirus infection. These receptors have no identified antigens. TCRdb called the reads again in MiXCR, with one record for every CDR3 protein. The sample consists of 800,000 to 950,000 distinct CDR3 sequences, approximately 32% of them appearing once. Sequenced material: cultured CD8+ T cells from PBMCs, taken from culture after CMV antigen stimulation. Receptors were obtained from a human donor in good health (CMV status not recorded). Some clones in this sample may be carry-over from other donors' samples. Both conserved end residues are part of each CDR3. The order of the fields is V gene, clone size, D gene, J gene, CDR3 DNA, CDR3 protein. A D gene is named only where the DNA matches it firmly. Rows give clone size only sometimes, using once, few, many, or a class for an expanded clone.

TRBV7-8,many,-,TRBJ2-1,TGTGCCAGCAGCTCCCCCCCGAGGGGGACGCGGCGGTTGAATGAGCAGTTCTTC,CASSSPPRGTRRLNEQFF
TRBV9,many,-,TRBJ1-5,TGTGCCAGCAGCGTAGGACCCAATCAGCCCCAGCATTTT,CASSVGPNQPQHF
TRBV7-9,few,-,TRBJ1-5,TGTGCCAGCAGCTTAGTCGGGACTGGACGCAATCAGCCCCAGCATTTT,CASSLVGTGRNQPQHF
TRBV6-1,few,TRBD1,TRBJ2-1,TGTGCCAGCAGTGAAAGGACAGGCAATGAGCAGTTCTTC,CASSERTGNEQFF
TRBV28,few,TRBD1,TRBJ2-6,TGTGCCAGCAGTCTCGGACAGGCCCCGTTAAGCGTCCTGACTTTC,CASSLGQAPLSVLTF
TRBV7-9,-,-,TRBJ2-7,TGTGCCAGCAGCGGCCCGGACAGAGATGTTATGCTCTACGAGCAGTACTTC,CASSGPDRDVMLYEQYF
TRBV14,-,TRBD2,TRBJ2-1,TGTGCCAGCAGCCAAGAACCGCGGACTAGGGAAAATGAGCAGTTCTTC,CASSQEPRTRENEQFF
TRBV19,many,TRBD1,TRBJ1-1,TGTGCCAGTAGTCCCTTGGGACAGCGGAACACTGAAGCTTTCTTT,CASSPLGQRNTEAFF
TRBV6-2/TRBV6-3,-,-,TRBJ2-1,TGTGCCAGCCAATCGTCGTGGCATGAGCAGTTCTTC,CASQSSWHEQFF
TRBV12-3/TRBV12-4,many,-,TRBJ2-2,TGTGCCAGCAGTTTACCTAACACCGGGGAGCTGTTTTTT,CASSLPNTGELFF
TRBV4-1,-,-,TRBJ1-1,TGTGCCAGCAGCCAAGCCTGGGCAGGAAACACTGAAGCTTTCTTT,CASSQAWAGNTEAFF
TRBV7-6,many,TRBD1,TRBJ2-1,TGTGCCAGCAGCTCACCGGGACAGGGGAGTAATGAGCAGTTCTTC,CASSSPGQGSNEQFF
TRBV6-5,-,TRBD1,TRBJ1-1,TGTGCCAGCAGTGGGGACAGGTGGGGAACTGAAGCTTTCTTT,CASSGDRWGTEAFF
TRBV11-2,-,TRBD1,TRBJ1-3,TGTGCCAGCAGCTTAGATCCCCGGACAGGGAAGGGAAACACCATATATTTT,CASSLDPRTGKGNTIYF
TRBV7-9,-,TRBD1,TRBJ1-2,TGTGCCAGCAGCTCAGTGACAGGGGCCTTCACGGGAGGCTACACCTTC,CASSSVTGAFTGGYTF
TRBV15,-,-,TRBJ1-1,TGTGCCACCAGCAGAGATGGACCGAGAATGAACACTGAAGCTTTCTTT,CATSRDGPRMNTEAFF
TRBV7-6,-,-,TRBJ2-2,TGTGTCAGCAGCCCGCACACCGGGGAGCTGTTTTTT,CVSSPHTGELFF
TRBV12-3/TRBV12-4,-,-,TRBJ1-2,TGTGCCAGCAGTTCCGAACACCACTATGGCTACACCTTC,CASSSEHHYGYTF
TRBV11-2,few,TRBD2,TRBJ2-5,TGTGCCAGCAGCTTAGGAGAGGGACTAGCGGGGGGGATGAAAGAGACCCAGTACTTC,CASSLGEGLAGGMKETQYF
TRBV10-1,-,TRBD1,TRBJ1-4,TGCGCCAGCAGTGAGTTTCCCAGGGGGACAACTAATGAAAAACTGTTTTTT,CASSEFPRGTTNEKLFF
TRBV5-5,-,TRBD1,TRBJ1-1,TGTGCCAGCAGCCCAACAGGGGACGAAGCTTTCTTT,CASSPTGDEAFF
TRBV12-3/TRBV12-4,-,-,TRBJ1-5,TGTGCCAGCAGTTTAGCGGGAGGGGCTCTGAATCAGCCCCAGCATTTT,CASSLAGGALNQPQHF
TRBV5-4,few,-,TRBJ2-5,TGTGCCAGCAGCCCCCATGTTGGCGGTCAAGAGACCCAGTACTTC,CASSPHVGGQETQYF
TRBV7-9,few,-,TRBJ2-5,TGTGCCAGCAGCTTATCTACAGGGTGGGAAGTGACCCAGTACTTC,CASSLSTGWEVTQYF
TRBV7-6,few,-,TRBJ1-2,TGTGCCAGCAGTACCGGGGAGGGGCGCGCCTATGGCTACACCTTC,CASSTGEGRAYGYTF
TRBV12-3/TRBV12-4,-,-,TRBJ1-2,TGTGCCAGCAGTTTAGAGCTCAGGGGCTTGTATGGCTACACCTTC,CASSLELRGLYGYTF
TRBV7-9,many,TRBD1,TRBJ2-7,TGTGCCAGCAGCGACCGGGACAGGCCATACGAGCAGTACTTC,CASSDRDRPYEQYF
TRBV19,-,-,TRBJ2-1,TGTGCCAGTCGTTTGACTGTGAGCTCCTACAATGAGCAGTTCTTC,CASRLTVSSYNEQFF
TRBV2,many,TRBD2,TRBJ2-1,TGTGCCAGCAGTGACCTCGGCGGGGGGGCTAAGGGAAATGAGCAGTTCTTC,CASSDLGGGAKGNEQFF
TRBV6-2/TRBV6-3,-,TRBD1,TRBJ2-1,TGTGCCAGCAGTTACCGGGGGACAGGGACCCATGAGCAGTTCTTC,CASSYRGTGTHEQFF
TRBV6-6,-,-,TRBJ2-5,TGTGCCAGCAGTTACACCTATGAAGAGACCCAGTACTTC,CASSYTYEETQYF
TRBV4-1,-,-,TRBJ1-1,TGCGCCAGCAGCCCGGGACGCCCTGAAGCTTTCTTT,CASSPGRPEAFF
TRBV7-9,-,-,TRBJ2-7,TGTGCCAGCCGGGGGTTGGACGACGAGCAGTACTTC,CASRGLDDEQYF
TRBV28,-,TRBD1,TRBJ1-2,TGTGCCAGCAGTCCGCCTGGGACAGGGCGGGGCTACACCTTC,CASSPPGTGRGYTF
TRBV5-4,few,-,TRBJ1-3,TGTGCCAGCAGCTCAATACAGGACCCGGTGAACACCATATATTTT,CASSSIQDPVNTIYF
TRBV7-2,-,-,TRBJ1-1,TGTGCCAGCAGCTTAGTTCCGGTCTTGAACACTGAAGCTTTCTTT,CASSLVPVLNTEAFF
TRBV12-3/TRBV12-4,many,-,TRBJ1-5,TGTGCCAGCAGGTACGGAGGTGGCAATCAGCCCCAGCATTTT,CASRYGGGNQPQHF
TRBV27,many,-,TRBJ2-1,TGTGCCAGCAGTTTATCGAAGGGTGATGAGCAGTTCTTC,CASSLSKGDEQFF
TRBV6-2/TRBV6-3,few,TRBD1,TRBJ2-1,TGTGCCAGCACGGACAGGGCCTACAATGAGCAGTTCTTC,CASTDRAYNEQFF
TRBV7-2,many,-,TRBJ2-1,TGTGCCAGCAGCTATAGCCCCCGGGAGAGCGCGAGGAATGAGCAGTTCTTC,CASSYSPRESARNEQFF
TRBV28,-,TRBD2,TRBJ2-1,TGTGTCAGCACTATTCGGGGGGGGATCTACAATGAGCAGTTCTTC,CVSTIRGGIYNEQFF
TRBV12-3/TRBV12-4,-,-,TRBJ1-2,TGTGCCAGCAGCCCGGGCGTCCGTGGCTACACCTTC,CASSPGVRGYTF
TRBV5-1,once,-,TRBJ2-7,TGCGCCAGCAGCCCTGGGTTCGACGAGCAGTACTTC,CASSPGFDEQYF